The clone carrying this T cell receptor beta chain was counted a few times. Its target is unknown. Via MiXCR, TCRdb re-called the 5' RACE reads, giving one row per CDR3 protein. The table lists 200,000 or so distinct CDR3 sequences, roughly 25% of them singletons. CDR1 and CDR2 (germline): SQVTM, ANQGSEA. With 7 bases removed from V and 5 bases from J, the gap between germline ends came to 14 bases. CDR3 length: 12 amino acids. This sample was taken from a study of CD8 T cells in ankylosing spondylitis. Study findings and constraints: Enrichment of disease-linked clones was reportedly significant in matched ankylosing spondylitis synovial fluid.

The sequence was obtained from a male donor with ankylosing spondylitis or in good health (not recorded which). Sequencing used blood, either unsorted or a sorted T cell fraction (not recorded which). This rearrangement joins TRBV29-1 to TRBJ2-5; TRBD2 might be the D (7 bases). The CDR3 loop is CSAQWGGETQYF. CDR3 sequence (DNA): TGCAGCGCCCAGTGGGGGGGCGAGACCCAGTACTTC.